Below are 19 T cell receptor delta chains sequenced from a single sample in a study of Vδ1+ human thymocytes. Overall study results and limits: Thymic TRG and TRD repertoires appeared highly polyclonal, with Gaussian CDR3 length distributions.

RNA was extracted from the cells and then reverse transcribed. Pooled V-gene forward primers with one constant-region reverse primer generated the CDR3 amplicons by multiplex PCR. TCRdb re-analyzed the multiplex PCR reads via CATT. Among about 25,000 delta-chain clones listed, more than 6.5% were seen once. Their recognized antigens are unknown. Sequencing was done on a sample of Vdelta1+ gamma-delta thymocytes from the thymus. Specified subset: FACS-sorted CD3+ TCRalphabeta- TCRVdelta1+ TCRVdelta2- thymocytes. These receptors all come from a girl under three years old who had congenital heart surgery.

This rearrangement joins TRDV1 to TRDJ1; 13 bases align to TRDD3. This CDR3 contains 21 residues. Losses at the gene ends were 0 bases for V and 0 bases for J; bases not matched to a gene: 13. Per germline, CDR1 TSWWSYY and CDR2 QGS. CDR3 protein: CALGELPVLGDTRLYTDKLIF. The CDR3 bases are TGTGCTCTTGGGGAACTCCCTGTACTGGGGGATACGCGCCTGTACACCGATAAACTCATCTTT.

This clone was seen only a few times. The J gene is TRDJ1, the V gene TRDV1; TRDD2 agrees at 9 bases. Germline CDR1 and CDR2: TSWWSYY and QGS. Trimming removed 0 bases from V and 0 bases from J; junction bases left unmatched: 26. The CDR3 runs 24 residues. This chain's CDR3 is CALGELTFLPTGILGTRNTDKLIF. The CDR3 DNA reads as TGTGCTCTTGGGGAACTAACCTTCCTTCCTACTGGAATACTGGGGACCCGTAACACCGATAAACTCATCTTT.

V is TRDV1 and J is TRDJ1, with 13 bases aligning to TRDD3. The CDR3 spans 23 residues. Germline V gene lookup returns CDR1 TSWWSYY and CDR2 QGS. Trimming removed 5 bases from V and 0 bases from J; junction bases left unmatched: 24. Here the CDR3 reads CALGTPRLSPLLGDTPYTDKLIF. CDR3 nucleotides: TGTGCTCTTGGGACGCCTCGACTCTCCCCCTTACTGGGGGATACGCCGTACACCGATAAACTCATCTTT.

This clone is categorized as medium-sized (0.01 to 0.1%). The gene calls are TRDV2 and TRDJ3; 11 bases are a match to TRDD3. The ends lost 2 bases at V and 9 bases at J; junction bases unmatched: 11. Per the germline V gene, CDR1 is GEAIGNYY and CDR2 is EKD. This CDR3 is built from 18 residues. The CDR3 coding sequence is TGTGCCTGTGACAACATGGTGGTGGGGGATACGTTCACCCGACAGATGTTTTTC. Translated, it gives CACDNMVVGDTFTRQMFF.

The chain recombines TRDV1 with TRDJ1; possible D gene TRDD2, 9 bases. Trimming removed 0 bases from V and 4 bases from J, with 30 bases in between. Per the germline V gene, CDR1 is TSWWSYY and CDR2 is QGS. The CDR3 extends over 21 amino acids. In DNA form, the CDR3 reads TGTGCTCTTGGGGAACTCGCCTTCCTACTTCTCTGGGGGAGGGACATCGATAAACTCATCTTT. As protein: CALGELAFLLLWGRDIDKLIF.

This clone is termed medium-sized. V usage is TRDV2 and J usage is TRDJ1; possibly TRDD3 for D (6 bases). The CDR3 length is 15 residues. Trimming cost V 4 bases and J 2 bases, with 16 bases left between them. In germline, CDR1 is GEAIGNYY, CDR2 EKD. The CDR3 sequence is CACDLQGGTTDKLIF. CDR3 nucleotides: TGTGCCTGTGATCTCCAGGGGGGAACTACCGATAAACTCATCTTT.

This clone was observed a few times. J is TRDJ1 and V is TRDV1; 7 bases agree with TRDD3. V shed 0 bases and J 3 bases; nucleotides not matched to a gene: 13. This CDR3 is 18 amino acids long. The V gene's germline CDR1 is TSWWSYY and CDR2 QGS. The CDR3 spells CALGELADILWGSDKLIF. The CDR3 DNA reads as TGTGCTCTTGGGGAACTGGCCGATATCCTCTGGGGGTCCGATAAACTCATCTTT.

This clone appeared a few times. The chain has TRDV1 and TRDJ1; 12 bases agree with TRDD3. The CDR3 totals 19 residues. Germline CDR1 is TSWWSYY and CDR2 is QGS. The ends lost 4 bases at V and 1 base at J; junction bases unmatched: 13. The CDR3 sequence is CALGGACLTGGYPTDKLIF. For the CDR3, the DNA is TGTGCTCTTGGGGGCGCCTGCCTTACTGGGGGATACCCCACCGATAAACTCATCTTT.

This clone showed up just a few times. This chain joins TRDV1 and TRDJ1; weak D call: TRDD3 (5 bases). V shed 5 bases and J shed 2 bases, with 27 bases lying between them. The CDR3 covers 19 residues. Germline CDR1 reads TSWWSYY; CDR2 reads QGS. CDR3 bases: TGTGCTCTTGGGAGTCCGTCCTGGGCCAACCTTACTCCAACCGATAAACTCATCTTT. Its protein is CALGSPSWANLTPTDKLIF.

The chain couples TRDV1 to TRDJ1; 8 nucleotides match TRDD3. V lost 3 bases and J lost 0; bases outside the gene matches: 30. This CDR3 has 24 residues. Germline V lookup: CDR1 TSWWSYY, CDR2 QGS. CDR3 DNA: TGTGCTCTTGGGGAGGTCCCCCCCGGCGTGGTGGGACTGGGGGCCGAAACGTACACCGATAAACTCATCTTT. It encodes CALGEVPPGVVGLGAETYTDKLIF.

This clone has a handful of counts. The rearrangement links TRDV1 to TRDJ1, with 9 bases lining up with TRDD2. The V gene's germline CDR1 is TSWWSYY and CDR2 QGS. This CDR3 is 18 amino acids long. After removal of 3 bases from V and 0 bases from J, the junction contained 11 bases not matched to a gene. CDR3 nucleotide sequence: TGTGCTCTTGGGGATAAGGCCTTCCTACCTCTGTACACCGATAAACTCATCTTT. It specifies CALGDKAFLPLYTDKLIF.

There is no V gene call, and the J gene is TRDJ1; the table's TRDD3 call for D was not verified on the DNA. CDR3 length: 23 residues. CDR3 DNA sequence: TGTGCTCTTGGGGAACCGCCTCCAGCCATCCTCCTGGGGGATACCGGTTACACCGATAAACTCATCTTT. Translated, it gives CALGEPPPAILLGDTGYTDKLIF.

The rearrangement links TRDV2 to TRDJ3; 11 nucleotides agree with TRDD3. V dropped 3 bases and J dropped 1; count of bases not matched to a gene: 10. The CDR3 is made up of 20 amino acids. Per germline, CDR1 GEAIGNYY and CDR2 EKD. The CDR3, as DNA: TGTGCCTGTGACTGGGGGATACGGGCCTGGTCGTCCTGGGACACCCGACAGATGTTTTTC. It yields the protein CACDWGIRAWSSWDTRQMFF.

The J gene is TRDJ3, the V gene TRAV29/DV5, with TRDD3 identical over 8 bases. CDR3 length equals 24 residues. Germline trimming cut 4 bases from V and 0 bases from J; bases unmatched to any gene: 27. Germline V gene data show CDR1 as NSMFDY and CDR2 as ISSIKDK. The CDR3 nucleotides are TGTGCAGCACGGGGCCTTCCCTCTAAGTACTGGGGGGCCCGATTCTCCTGGGACACCCGACAGATGTTTTTC. Its translation is CAARGLPSKYWGARFSWDTRQMFF.

The J gene was recorded as TRDJ1; no V gene was called; TRDD3, the table's D call, was not compared with the DNA. This CDR3 has 20 residues. The CDR3 bases are TGTGCTCTTGGGGATACCCCTTCCTCAGGGAACCGCCGATACACCGATAAACTCATCTTT. Translating it yields CALGDTPSSGNRRYTDKLIF.

With regard to this clone: At one boundary the junction diverges from the germline segment, which might be a read error. The chain joins TRDV1 to TRDJ1; 11 nucleotides align to TRDD3. Germline CDR1 reads TSWWSYY; CDR2 reads QGS. The CDR3 is 21 amino acids. The CDR3 DNA follows: TGTGCTGTTGGGGAACTATGGCCTTCCTACGTACTGGGGGATATCACCGATAAACTCATCTTT. Protein product: CAVGELWPSYVLGDITDKLIF.

With regard to this clone: Germline is not matched at one junction end, which may reflect a read error. The chain joins TRDV1 to TRDJ1; D is unclear. The length of the CDR3 is 18 residues. Germline V gene sequence: CDR1 TSWWSYY, CDR2 QGS. The CDR3 is CALGEIGRGLLYTVKLIF. DNA for the CDR3: TGTGCTCTTGGGGAAATAGGTAGAGGGTTACTTTACACCGTTAAACTCATCTTT.

The chain recombines TRDV1 with TRDJ1; a weak D match, TRDD2 (5 bases). Deletions cut 0 bases from V and 7 bases from J, with 15 bases between. Germline CDR1 and CDR2: TSWWSYY and QGS. The CDR3 consists of 15 residues. Written as DNA, the CDR3 is TGTGCTCTTGGGGAACTTTCCTCCGGAACGTTTAAACTCATCTTT. Residues: CALGELSSGTFKLIF.

This chain uses TRDV1 with TRDJ1; perhaps TRDD3 as D (6 bases). The J gene, not given by TCRdb, was assigned here from a germline match of the nucleotide sequence. Trimming shortened V by 4 bases and J by 7 bases, and 10 bases separated the two germline ends. Germline V gene lookup returns CDR1 TSWWSYY and CDR2 QGS. The CDR3 covers 12 residues. CDR3 nucleotide sequence: TGTGCTCTTGGGGCGGGGGAGTTTAAACTCATCTTT. It specifies CALGAGEFKLIF.